These T cell receptor beta chains were read from a single sample in a study of early stage breast cancer tumors. This table comes from immunoSEQ multiplex PCR, and its TCRdb copy is limited to in-frame clones, with some not included. The sample has nearly 70,000 clones; around 80% are singletons. Sequencing input: blood. These receptors all stem from a person aged 35-50 years with breast cancer. CDR3s include the opening cysteine and the closing phenylalanine or tryptophan. The order of the fields is J gene, clone size, D gene, V gene, CDR3 protein, CDR3 DNA. A D gene is named only where the DNA matches it firmly. Size is omitted from some rows. Given values are once, few, many or a class for expanded clones.

TRBJ1-5	.	.	TRBV5-6	CASSLGRGQPQHF	TGTGCCAGCAGCTTGGGAAGGGGTCAGCCCCAGCATTTT
TRBJ2-3	.	.	TRBV4-2	CASSQIMEGRTDTQYF	TGTGCCAGCAGCCAGATCATGGAGGGAAGAACAGATACGCAGTATTTT
TRBJ2-7	few	.	TRBV7-9	CASSLRRAETSYEQYF	TGTGCCAGCAGCTTAAGGAGGGCAGAGACCTCCTACGAGCAGTACTTC
TRBJ2-1	once	.	TRBV5-1	CASSLVRPFTSNEQFF	TGCGCCAGCAGCTTGGTACGACCCTTTACCTCCAATGAGCAGTTCTTC
TRBJ2-2	few	.	TRBV5-6	CASSLSLNTGELFF	TGTGCCAGCAGCTTGAGTTTGAACACCGGGGAGCTGTTTTTT
TRBJ1-1	.	.	TRBV28	CASSLSQGNTEAFF	TGTGCCAGCAGTTTATCACAGGGAAACACTGAAGCTTTCTTT
TRBJ1-2	few	TRBD1	TRBV13	CASSSSTGTGAGYTF	TGTGCCAGCAGCTCCTCGACCGGGACAGGAGCTGGCTACACCTTC
TRBJ2-3	.	.	TRBV2	CASSPGQTTDTQYF	TGTGCCAGCAGTCCTGGACAGACCACAGATACGCAGTATTTT
TRBJ1-1	once	.	TRBV28	CASSLEGFPNTEAFF	TGTGCCAGCAGTTTAGAGGGGTTCCCGAACACTGAAGCTTTCTTT
TRBJ2-1	.	.	TRBV7-9	CASSLSSATYNEQFF	TGTGCCAGCAGCTTATCTAGCGCGACCTACAATGAGCAGTTCTTC
TRBJ1-5	.	.	TRBV28	CASSYQNQPQHF	TGTGCCAGCAGCTACCAGAATCAGCCCCAGCATTTT
TRBJ1-4	.	TRBD1	TRBV28	CASSTYRGREKLFF	TGTGCCAGCAGTACCTACAGGGGGCGGGAAAAACTGTTTTTT
TRBJ1-2	.	.	TRBV4-2	CASSPAGPGAGDYGYTF	TGTGCCAGCAGCCCTGCCGGGCCCGGGGCGGGCGACTATGGCTACACCTTC
TRBJ2-1	.	TRBD1	TRBV7-3	CASSFGTGLNEQFF	TGTGCCAGCAGCTTTGGGACAGGACTCAATGAGCAGTTCTTC
TRBJ2-7	.	.	TRBV6-6	CASSYPSRGTYEQYF	TGTGCCAGCAGTTACCCATCCAGGGGTACCTACGAGCAGTACTTC
TRBJ2-5	.	.	TRBV6-5	CASSIGSRETQYF	TGTGCCAGCAGTATCGGGAGTCGGGAGACCCAGTACTTC
TRBJ1-1	.	.	TRBV6-5	CASRLERDTEAFF	TGTGCCAGCAGGCTGGAGAGGGACACTGAAGCTTTCTTT
TRBJ2-1	.	.	TRBV5-4	CASSLNRKNEQFF	TGTGCCAGCAGCTTGAACAGAAAGAATGAGCAGTTCTTC
TRBJ2-2	.	.	TRBV7-6	CASSLVRPQLSGELFF	TGTGCCAGCAGCTTAGTAAGGCCCCAATTAAGCGGGGAGCTGTTTTTT
TRBJ2-7	few	TRBD1	TRBV9	CASSVGQGGTYEQYF	TGTGCCAGCAGCGTAGGACAGGGGGGTACCTACGAGCAGTACTTC
TRBJ1-4	.	.	TRBV4-1	CASSQVQGYNEKLFF	TGCGCCAGCAGCCAAGTCCAAGGGTATAATGAAAAACTGTTTTTT
TRBJ2-1	.	TRBD1	TRBV18	CASSPVTGGEQFF	TGTGCCAGCTCACCAGTAACAGGGGGGGAGCAGTTCTTC
TRBJ2-2	few	.	TRBV2	CASSLGPRGTGELFF	TGTGCCAGCAGCTTAGGGCCCAGGGGCACCGGGGAGCTGTTTTTT
TRBJ2-1	.	.	TRBV28	CASSPTGTYNEQFF	TGTGCCAGCAGTCCGACAGGTACCTACAATGAGCAGTTCTTC
TRBJ2-7	.	TRBD1	TRBV6-5	CASSYSTGTVTYEQYF	TGTGCCAGCAGTTACTCGACCGGGACAGTGACCTACGAGCAGTACTTC
TRBJ2-4	.	.	TRBV10-3	CAISESGGPLAKNIQYF	TGTGCCATCAGTGAGTCAGGCGGACCTCTAGCCAAAAACATTCAGTACTTC
TRBJ1-5	.	TRBD1	TRBV28	CASYSRDRANQPQHF	TGTGCCTCGTACAGCCGGGACAGGGCCAATCAGCCCCAGCATTTT
TRBJ1-3	.	.	TRBV7-9	CASSLVTYQYHSGNTIYF	TGTGCCAGCAGCTTAGTGACATATCAGTATCACTCTGGAAACACCATATATTTT
TRBJ2-2	.	.	TRBV21-1	CASSKGADPTGELFF	TGTGCCAGCAGCAAAGGGGCAGATCCCACCGGGGAGCTGTTTTTT
TRBJ2-3	.	.	TRBV2	CASSDLRRGSDTQYF	TGTGCCAGCAGTGATCTCCGGAGAGGATCAGATACGCAGTATTTT
TRBJ2-3	.	.	TRBV7-2	CAGGPRGTDTQYF	TGTGCCGGGGGACCCAGAGGTACAGATACGCAGTATTTT
TRBJ2-7	.	.	TRBV27	CASRYSILPGGDEQYF	TGTGCCAGCAGATACAGTATCCTACCTGGAGGGGACGAGCAGTACTTC
TRBJ2-2	.	.	TRBV11-3	CASSPRLGGELFF	TGTGCCAGCAGCCCCCGACTGGGCGGGGAGCTGTTTTTT
TRBJ1-1	once	TRBD1	TRBV11-2	CASSFRTGRSTEAFF	TGTGCCAGCAGCTTTAGGACAGGGCGGAGCACTGAAGCTTTCTTT
TRBJ2-1	.	TRBD2	TRBV13	CASSLEAKGLAINNEQFF	TGTGCCAGCAGCTTAGAAGCCAAGGGACTAGCGATAAACAATGAGCAGTTCTTC
TRBJ2-5	.	.	TRBV27	CASSLLGAGDQETQYF	TGTGCCAGCAGTCTGTTGGGGGCGGGAGATCAAGAGACCCAGTACTTC
TRBJ1-5	.	.	TRBV7-6	CASSLSYYQPQHF	TGTGCCAGCAGCTTATCCTATTATCAGCCCCAGCATTTT
TRBJ1-2	.	.	TRBV11-2	CASSFASYGYTF	TGTGCCAGCAGCTTCGCAAGCTATGGCTACACCTTC
TRBJ1-5	few	.	TRBV18	CASSPDGLQPQHF	TGTGCCAGCTCACCAGATGGTTTGCAGCCCCAGCATTTT
TRBJ1-1	once	.	TRBV5-4	CASSDLQGRNTEAFF	TGTGCCAGCAGTGATCTACAGGGTAGGAACACTGAAGCTTTCTTT
TRBJ2-1	.	.	TRBV28	CASSPLGLGGDNEQFF	TGTGCCAGCAGCCCTCTTGGACTAGGGGGGGACAATGAGCAGTTCTTC
TRBJ2-1	.	.	TRBV6-6	CASSKPGLYNEQFF	TGTGCCAGCAGTAAGCCGGGACTTTATAATGAGCAGTTCTTC
TRBJ1-2	.	.	TRBV28	CASRRPGTNGGYTF	TGTGCCAGCAGACGTCCCGGGACAAATGGTGGCTACACCTTC
TRBJ2-2	.	.	TRBV7-9	CASSFVQALYGELFF	TGTGCCAGCAGCTTTGTCCAGGCCCTCTACGGGGAGCTGTTTTTT
TRBJ2-3	.	.	TRBV7-2	CASSALRGSGDTQYF	TGTGCCAGCAGCGCCCTAAGAGGGAGTGGAGATACGCAGTATTTT
TRBJ2-1	few	TRBD2	TRBV15	CATSRRGSGRHNEQFF	TGTGCCACCAGCCGGAGAGGGAGCGGGAGACATAATGAGCAGTTCTTC
TRBJ2-1	.	TRBD1	TRBV9	CASSEDRDYNEQFF	TGTGCCAGCAGCGAGGACAGGGACTACAATGAGCAGTTCTTC
TRBJ2-2	.	.	TRBV19	CASCVRGSTGELFF	TGTGCCAGCTGCGTCCGGGGGAGCACCGGGGAGCTGTTTTTT
TRBJ1-4	.	TRBD1	TRBV25-1	CASSPGGGEKLFF	TGTGCCAGCAGTCCAGGGGGAGGGGAAAAACTGTTTTTT
TRBJ2-2	.	.	TRBV15	CATSPTDVGTRNTGELFF	TGTGCCACCAGCCCTACCGACGTCGGGACAAGGAACACCGGGGAGCTGTTTTTT